The 27 T cell receptor beta chains below were found in one sample sequenced in a study of blood T cells in healthy people across ages. Then a second PCR, running about 7 to 11 cycles, was carried out with a sample-barcoded 5' primer and a J-beta primer mix. Using its own MiXCR run on the 5' RACE reads, TCRdb lists one record per CDR3 protein. Of under 2,000,000 distinct CDR3 sequences in the sample, about 49% were seen once. The sample was blood. Source of these receptors: a woman aged 40 to 50 in good health.

The rearrangement uses TRBV29-1 and TRBJ2-7; D perhaps matches TRBD2 (6 bases). Germline loops: CDR1 SQVTM, CDR2 ANQGSEA. This CDR3 is built from 11 residues. V was cut by 8 bases and J by 7 bases, with 15 bases left in between. The CDR3 DNA is TGCAGCATTGGAGGGGTCAATGAGCAGTACTTC. Protein sequence: CSIGGVNEQYF.

This chain uses TRBV4-2 with TRBJ2-7, with D possibly matching TRBD2 (5 bases). Germline CDR1 is LGHNA and CDR2 is YNFKEQ. The CDR3 runs to 15 residues. Trimming left V 1 base short and J 4 bases short, with 14 bases between. CDR3 sequence reads: CASSQVAGGDYEQYF. CDR3 nucleotide sequence: TGTGCCAGCAGCCAAGTTGCGGGCGGAGATTACGAGCAGTACTTC.

The chain uses TRBV20-1 and TRBJ2-5; D is ambiguous. This CDR3 region has 13 residues. Germline CDR1 reads DFQATT; CDR2 reads SNEGSKA (reference sequence). Trimming removed 0 bases from V and 11 bases from J, with 16 bases in between. The CDR3 reads CSARDGTAHEQYF. The CDR3 DNA follows: TGCAGTGCTAGAGATGGCACAGCCCATGAGCAGTACTTC.

The V and J genes are TRBV20-1 and TRBJ1-6, with D hard to call. Germline lookup yields CDR1 DFQATT and CDR2 SNEGSKA (reference sequence). The germline V and J ends were trimmed by 3 bases and 0 bases, with 15 bases remaining between them. The CDR3 consists of 17 residues. CDR3 sequence (DNA): TGCAGTGCTAGTGTATCTCACCTAAGCTCCTATAATTCACCCCTCCACTTT. As protein: CSASVSHLSSYNSPLHF.

The CDR3 loop reads CASSRTSGGRNEQFF. DNA of the CDR3: TGCGCCAGCAGCCGGACTAGCGGGGGGAGGAATGAGCAGTTCTTC. The chain has TRBV4-1 and TRBJ2-1, with 14 bases that match TRBD2. Losses at the gene ends were 4 bases for V and 7 bases for J; bases not matched to a gene: 3. This CDR3 spans 15 amino acids. Germline-derived CDR1 and CDR2 are MGHRA and YSYEKL.

In its sample, this clonotype was seen once. V and J are TRBV7-2 and TRBJ2-7; D might be TRBD1 (7 bases). The CDR3 runs 15 residues. Trimming pared 5 bases from V and 1 base from J, leaving 15 bases between. From germline, CDR1 is SGHTA and CDR2 FQGNSA. CDR3 residues: CASSLRRGPSYEQYF. The CDR3 nucleotides are TGTGCCAGCAGCCTGAGGAGGGGGCCGTCCTACGAGCAGTACTTC.

This clonotype was observed a handful of times. CDR3 bases: TGTGCCAGCAGTTACTCACGGTTGGACATTCAGTACTTC. Translation: CASSYSRLDIQYF. The V gene is TRBV6-5, the J gene TRBJ2-4; D gene ambiguous. The CDR3 runs 13 residues. Germline CDR1 MNHEY, CDR2 SVGAGI. V lost 0 bases to trimming and J lost 8 bases, with 8 bases between them.

This clonotype appeared a single time. This chain joins TRBV12-3 or TRBV12-4 and TRBJ2-1; a weak D match, TRBD2 (6 bases). With the DNA end fitting TRBJ2-7 better, the J assignment may be wrong. This CDR3 has 15 residues. This CDR3 is CASRGGRGPYNEQYF. The CDR3 region has the DNA TGTGCCAGCAGGGGAGGTCGGGGTCCCTACAATGAGCAGTACTTC.

In its sample, this clonotype was seen a few times. The rearrangement joins TRBV27 to TRBJ2-7; 9 nucleotides match TRBD1. The V and J ends lost 2 bases and 2 bases, in that order; junction bases with no gene match: 10. The CDR3 spans 17 residues. Germline lookup yields CDR1 MNHEY and CDR2 SMNVEV (reference sequence). In DNA form, the CDR3 reads TGTGCCAGCAGTTTAGTCGGGGGGACAGGGAGCACCTACGAGCAGTACTTC. Translation gives CASSLVGGTGSTYEQYF.

The chain employs TRBV5-1 and TRBJ2-7; 13 nucleotides align to TRBD2. Trimming cost V 4 bases and J 5 bases; bases outside gene matches: 12. The CDR3 is 17 residues long. Germline lookup yields CDR1 SGHRS and CDR2 YFSETQ. The CDR3 protein is CASSGQPGLAGVHEQYF. CDR3 DNA: TGCGCCAGCAGCGGACAGCCAGGACTAGCGGGGGTTCACGAGCAGTACTTC.

J is TRBJ2-5 and V is TRBV4-3; 9 nucleotides line up with TRBD2. V was pared by 1 base and J by 4 bases, with 4 bases of the junction left unmatched. Germline values: CDR1 LGHNA, CDR2 YSLEER. CDR3 size: 15 residues. CDR3 region: CASSQALAGLETQYF. DNA of the CDR3: TGCGCCAGCAGCCAAGCGCTAGCGGGGTTAGAGACCCAGTACTTC.

This clonotype came up once. The rearrangement joins TRBV7-9 to TRBJ1-2; D may be TRBD1 (5 bases). The germline CDR1 and CDR2 sequences are SEHNR and FQNEAQ (reference sequence). The CDR3 consists of 16 residues. The V gene lost 1 base and the J gene lost 0 bases, with 12 bases spanning the gap. CDR3 DNA sequence: TGTGCCAGCAGCTTAGTAGGACAACACCCTAACTATGGCTACACCTTC. Translation: CASSLVGQHPNYGYTF.

This chain uses TRBV11-2 with TRBJ2-7, with 9 bases lining up with TRBD1. CDR3 length: 16 residues. The ends lost 5 bases at V and 0 bases at J; junction bases unmatched: 8. Germline CDR1 is SGHAT and CDR2 is FQNNGV. In DNA, the CDR3 is TGTGCCAGCAGCCTCACAGGGGGCTTCAACTCCTACGAGCAGTACTTC. This sequence encodes CASSLTGGFNSYEQYF.

This sequence joins TRBV27 and TRBJ1-6; D is ambiguous. Germline lookup yields CDR1 MNHEY and CDR2 SMNVEV (reference sequence). Trimming took 2 bases from V and 7 from J, leaving 9 bases between them. This CDR3 has 14 amino acids. For the CDR3, the DNA is TGTGCCAGCAGTTTAAGGCGGTCCAATTCACCCCTCCACTTT. This sequence encodes CASSLRRSNSPLHF.

The rearrangement joins TRBV9 to TRBJ2-1; D is ambiguous. The CDR3 consists of 13 residues. Germline V gives CDR1 SGDLS, CDR2 YYNGEE. The V end lost 0 bases, the J end lost 3 bases, and 4 bases lay between the germline ends. CDR3 DNA sequence: TGTGCCAGCAGCGTAGGGATCTACAATGAGCAGTTCTTC. It codes for CASSVGIYNEQFF. The full variable domain, rest sourced from reference TRBV9 and TRBJ2-1, is DSGVTQTPKHLITATGQRVTLRCSPRSGDLSVYWYQQSLDQGLQFLIQYYNGEERAKGNILERFSAQQFPDLHSELNLSSLELGDSALYFCASSVGIYNEQFFGPGTRLTVL.

This chain joins TRBV7-9 and TRBJ2-1; possibly TRBD1 for D (6 bases). Trimming took off 5 bases at V and 8 bases at J, with 13 bases between the two ends. Germline V gene lookup returns CDR1 SEHNR and CDR2 FQNEAQ (reference sequence). The CDR3 loop spans 13 amino acids. CDR3 region: CASSPTGQDEQFF. CDR3 bases: TGTGCCAGCAGCCCTACAGGGCAGGATGAGCAGTTCTTC.

This chain joins TRBV29-1 and TRBJ2-3; D gene uncertain. The CDR3 is 12 amino acids. From germline, CDR1 is SQVTM and CDR2 ANQGSEA. The germline V and J ends were trimmed by 3 bases and 6 bases, with 10 bases remaining between them. CDR3 sequence: CSVEEKRDTQYF. CDR3 nucleotides: TGCAGCGTTGAGGAGAAGAGGGATACGCAGTATTTT.

The chain has TRBV4-3 and TRBJ1-6, with D uncertain. Germline lookup yields CDR1 LGHNA and CDR2 YSLEER. The CDR3 covers 16 residues. The germline V and J ends were trimmed by 1 base and 0 bases, with 7 bases remaining between them. The CDR3 protein is CASSQGQTSYNSPLHF. DNA for the CDR3: TGCGCCAGCAGCCAAGGCCAGACCTCCTATAATTCACCCCTCCACTTT.

This clonotype showed up just a few times. The V and J genes are TRBV14 and TRBJ2-5; possible D gene TRBD2, 5 bases. Germline values: CDR1 SGHDN, CDR2 FVKESK. The CDR3 is made up of 15 amino acids. Trimming pared 1 base from V and 5 bases from J, leaving 14 bases between. DNA for the CDR3: TGTGCCAGCAGCCAAGTAGTGGGAGCTATCGAGACCCAGTACTTC. Translating it yields CASSQVVGAIETQYF.

This clonotype appeared many times. This sequence joins TRBV28 and TRBJ2-7; D uncertain. Germline V gene data show CDR1 as MDHEN and CDR2 as SYDVKM. V was trimmed by 3 bases and J by 6 bases, leaving 9 bases between them. The CDR3 runs to 12 residues. In DNA, the CDR3 is TGTGCCAGCAGTTTTTCGGTGTTCGAGCAGTACTTC. It encodes CASSFSVFEQYF.

This chain uses TRBV5-1 with TRBJ2-3; D is unresolved. Germline V gene sequence: CDR1 SGHRS, CDR2 YFSETQ. Trimming removed 3 bases at V and 7 bases at J, with 12 bases between. The CDR3 is 13 residues long. The CDR3, as DNA: TGCGCCAGCAGCTCCGTACTCGGGCATACGCAGTATTTT. This sequence encodes CASSSVLGHTQYF.

V gene TRBV4-3 combines with J gene TRBJ2-3; TRBD2 agrees at 9 bases. CDR3 size: 18 residues. V was pared by 0 bases and J by 4 bases, with 11 bases of the junction left unmatched. Germline lookup yields CDR1 LGHNA and CDR2 YSLEER. CDR3 sequence (DNA): TGCGCCAGCAGCCAAGAACCCGCTAGCGGGGAAGCTCCAGATACGCAGTATTTT. As protein: CASSQEPASGEAPDTQYF.

This CDR3 is CASIGLGQGKNTGELFF. CDR3 DNA sequence: TGTGCCAGCATCGGACTAGGACAGGGGAAGAACACCGGGGAGCTGTTTTTT. J is TRBJ2-2 and V is TRBV6-6; 9 bases agree with TRBD1. The CDR3 is 17 amino acids. Germline CDR1 and CDR2: MNHNY and SVGAGI (reference sequence). Unmatched junction bases numbered 10, after V lost 7 bases and J lost 1 base.

The table lists this clonotype with a few counts. A junction boundary mismatches the germline segment, possibly from a read error. V and J are TRBV6-2 or TRBV6-3 and TRBJ2-1; D assignment may be TRBD1 or TRBD2 (6 bases each). CDR1 is MNHEY, CDR2 SVGEGT, per germline. This CDR3 has 15 residues. Here the CDR3 DNA reads TGTGCCAGCAGTCCCCCCACGGGGGCCCACAATGAGCAGTTCTTT. Translation: CASSPPTGAHNEQFF.

The count of this clonotype is one. In DNA, the CDR3 is TGCGCCAGCAGCCAAGATAAGGAGTGTGACATTCAGTACTTC. Amino acid sequence: CASSQDKECDIQYF. This rearrangement joins TRBV4-1 to TRBJ2-4; D is undetermined. The CDR3 has 14 amino acids. Trimming removed 0 bases from V and 8 bases from J, with 11 bases in between. Germline CDR1 reads MGHRA; CDR2 reads YSYEKL.

This clonotype came up many times. The chain couples TRBV29-1 to TRBJ2-5; D may correspond to TRBD1 or TRBD2 (5 bases each). In germline, CDR1 is SQVTM, CDR2 ANQGSEA. The CDR3 is made up of 12 amino acids. The V and J ends lost 5 bases and 2 bases respectively, with 9 bases between them. The CDR3 coding sequence is TGCAGCGTTCGGGACGGGCAAGAGACCCAGTACTTC. This sequence encodes CSVRDGQETQYF.

The chain links TRBV7-9 to TRBJ1-5; TRBD1 matches at 7 bases. The germline gives CDR1 SEHNR, CDR2 FQNEAQ (reference sequence). The CDR3 contains 14 residues. V lost 5 bases to trimming and J lost 7 bases; unmatched junction nucleotides: 8. CDR3: CASSQGEGSQPQHF. The CDR3 bases are TGTGCCAGCAGCCAGGGGGAGGGTAGCCAGCCCCAGCATTTT.